This T cell receptor beta chain was identified in a study of control samples from healthy donors and cancer patients. TCRdb's copy holds only in-frame clones and misses some; the assay was immunoSEQ multiplex PCR. This table holds about 130,000 clones, roughly 87% found once. This clone was counted between two and nine times. This sequence was found in a man in his late teens or twenties in good health. Sequencing used blood.

The CDR3 loop is CASSLDWTANTEAFF. In DNA, the CDR3 is TGCGCCAGCAGCTTGGACTGGACAGCGAACACTGAAGCTTTCTTT. The V call is TRBV5-1, the J call TRBJ1-1, with a possible D match to TRBD1 (6 bases). The CDR3 contains 15 residues. Germline V gene data show CDR1 as SGHRS and CDR2 as YFSETQ. V was clipped by 0 bases and J by 1 base, with 10 bases between them.